A single TCR beta chain is shown here with its context. The antigen remains undetermined. The sample comes from a study of response to subunit inactivated influenza vaccine. Study outcomes and limitations: A suggestion made by the authors is that each seasonal influenza vaccination recruits few new T cells.

Each CDR3 protein is one row after TCRdb ran MiXCR on the RT-PCR reads. Found here are approximately 520,000 distinct CDR3 sequences, 25% of them singletons; the top ten hold 1.5% to 2%. The sequencing here drew on CD4+ T cells sorted from PBMCs, taken more than 4 days after vaccination. The TCR originated in a man aged 50-59 years who received an inactivated influenza vaccine.

The CDR3 DNA is TGCAGCGTTACCAAAAAAGAGACCCAGTACTTC. It codes for CSVTKKETQYF. This chain links TRBV29-1 with TRBJ2-5; D gene unclear. Germline values: CDR1 SQVTM, CDR2 ANQGSEA. The CDR3 is made up of 11 amino acids. Deletions cut 5 bases from V and 3 bases from J, with 7 bases between.